Reported below is one TCR beta chain. What it binds is unknown. The assay was immunoSEQ multiplex PCR, and TCRdb's table has in-frame clones only and misses some. The table lists 90,000 to 130,000 clones, around 89% of them singletons. These data are taken from a study of PD-1 blockade in classical Hodgkin lymphoma. Findings and limits, study-wide: Healthy donors reportedly exceeded newly diagnosed patients in baseline TCR diversity. In CD4+ cells, TCR diversity went up significantly by C4D1, but in CD8+ cells it did not.

Brentuximab vedotin exposure varied among the patients, all of whom had relapsed after autologous stem cell transplantation. This CDR3 has 12 residues. The V gene lost 3 bases and the J gene lost 2 bases, with 1 base spanning the gap. Germline CDR1 is MGHDK and CDR2 is SYGVNS. This specimen consisted of peripheral blood mononuclear cells (PBMCs), obtained before the second cycle of nivolumab. The gene calls are TRBV25-1 and TRBJ2-2; D gene uncertain. The receptor was derived from a human donor with classical Hodgkin lymphoma. The CDR3 DNA sequence: TGTGCCAGCAGTGACAACACCGGGGAGCTGTTTTTT. Its protein product is CASSDNTGELFF.